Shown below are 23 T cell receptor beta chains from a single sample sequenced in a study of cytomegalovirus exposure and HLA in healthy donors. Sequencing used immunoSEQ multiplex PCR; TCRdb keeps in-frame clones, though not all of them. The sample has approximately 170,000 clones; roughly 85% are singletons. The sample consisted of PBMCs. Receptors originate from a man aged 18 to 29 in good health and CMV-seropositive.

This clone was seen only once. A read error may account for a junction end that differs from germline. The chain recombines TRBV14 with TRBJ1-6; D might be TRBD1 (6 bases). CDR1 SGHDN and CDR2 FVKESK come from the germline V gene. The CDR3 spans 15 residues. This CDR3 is CRGAAISGDTSPLHF. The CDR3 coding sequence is TGCCGGGGGGCGGCCATTTCAGGAGATACCTCACCCCTCCACTTT.

The CDR3: CASSPPTGWGQGDEKLFF. CDR3 sequence (DNA): TGTGCCAGCAGTCCACCAACGGGATGGGGACAGGGTGATGAAAAACTGTTTTTT. J is TRBJ1-4 and V is TRBV2; 9 bases are shared with TRBD1. V dropped 5 bases and J dropped 6; count of bases not matched to a gene: 16. Germline V lookup: CDR1 SNHLY, CDR2 FYNNEI. This CDR3 has 18 amino acids.

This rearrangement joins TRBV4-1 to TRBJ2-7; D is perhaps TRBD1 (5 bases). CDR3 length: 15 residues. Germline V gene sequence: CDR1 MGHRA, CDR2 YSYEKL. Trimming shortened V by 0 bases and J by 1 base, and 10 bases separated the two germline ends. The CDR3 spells CASSQEYRGSYEQYF. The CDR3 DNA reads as TGCGCCAGCAGCCAAGAGTATAGGGGTTCCTACGAGCAGTACTTC.

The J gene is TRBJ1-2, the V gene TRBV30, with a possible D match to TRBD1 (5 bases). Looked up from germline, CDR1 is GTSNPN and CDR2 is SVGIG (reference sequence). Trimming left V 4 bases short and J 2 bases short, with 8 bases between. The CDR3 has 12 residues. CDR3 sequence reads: CAWTPGNYGYTF. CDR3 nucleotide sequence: TGTGCCTGGACCCCAGGGAACTATGGCTACACCTTC.

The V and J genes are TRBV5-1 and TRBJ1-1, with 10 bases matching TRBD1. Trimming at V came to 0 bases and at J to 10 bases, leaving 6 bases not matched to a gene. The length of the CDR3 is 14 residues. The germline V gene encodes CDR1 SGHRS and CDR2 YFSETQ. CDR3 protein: CASSLGDRGSAAFF. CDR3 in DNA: TGCGCCAGCAGCTTGGGGGACAGGGGTTCTGCAGCTTTCTTT.

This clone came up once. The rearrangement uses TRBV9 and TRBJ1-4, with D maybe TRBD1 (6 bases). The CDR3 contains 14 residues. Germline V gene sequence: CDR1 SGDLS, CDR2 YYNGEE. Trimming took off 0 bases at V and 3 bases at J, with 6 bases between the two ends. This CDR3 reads CASSVAGANEKLFF. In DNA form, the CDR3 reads TGTGCCAGCAGCGTAGCAGGGGCTAATGAAAAACTGTTTTTT.

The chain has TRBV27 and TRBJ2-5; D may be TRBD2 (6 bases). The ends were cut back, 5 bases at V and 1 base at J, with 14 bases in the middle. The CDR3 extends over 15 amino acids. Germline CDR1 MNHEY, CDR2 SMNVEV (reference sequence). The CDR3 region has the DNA TGTGCCAGCAGTGGGAGCGGAGCGGGCCAAGAGACCCAGTACTTC. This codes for CASSGSGAGQETQYF.

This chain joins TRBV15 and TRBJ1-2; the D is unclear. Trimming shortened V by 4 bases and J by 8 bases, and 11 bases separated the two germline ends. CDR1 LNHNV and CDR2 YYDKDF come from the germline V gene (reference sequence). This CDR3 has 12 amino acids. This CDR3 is CATSKNSFGYTF. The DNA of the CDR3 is TGTGCCACCAGCAAAAACAGCTTCGGCTACACCTTC.

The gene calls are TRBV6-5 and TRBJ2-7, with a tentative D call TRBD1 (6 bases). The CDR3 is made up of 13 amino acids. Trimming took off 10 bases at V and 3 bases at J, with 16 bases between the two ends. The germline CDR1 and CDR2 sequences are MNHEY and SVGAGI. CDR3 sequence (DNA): TGTGCCACCTCTCGACAGGCTCTCTACGAGCAGTACTTC. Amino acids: CATSRQALYEQYF.

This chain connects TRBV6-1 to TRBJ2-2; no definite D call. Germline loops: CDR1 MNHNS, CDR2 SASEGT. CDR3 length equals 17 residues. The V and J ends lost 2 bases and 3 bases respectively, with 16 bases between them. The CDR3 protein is CASSELQTPSYTGELFF. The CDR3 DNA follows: TGTGCCAGCAGTGAATTACAGACCCCCAGTTACACCGGGGAGCTGTTTTTT.

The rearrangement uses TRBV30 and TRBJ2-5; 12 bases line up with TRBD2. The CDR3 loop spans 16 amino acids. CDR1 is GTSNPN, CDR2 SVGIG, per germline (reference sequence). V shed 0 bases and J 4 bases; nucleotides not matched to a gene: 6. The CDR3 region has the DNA TGTGCCTGGAGTGTAACTCTAGCGGGAGGGTTAGAGACCCAGTACTTC. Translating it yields CAWSVTLAGGLETQYF.

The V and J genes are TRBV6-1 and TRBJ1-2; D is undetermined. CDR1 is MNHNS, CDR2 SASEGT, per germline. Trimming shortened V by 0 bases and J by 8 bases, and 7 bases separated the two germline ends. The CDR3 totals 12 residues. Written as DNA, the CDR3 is TGTGCCAGCAGTGAAGCCACGGAGGGCTACACCTTC. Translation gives CASSEATEGYTF.

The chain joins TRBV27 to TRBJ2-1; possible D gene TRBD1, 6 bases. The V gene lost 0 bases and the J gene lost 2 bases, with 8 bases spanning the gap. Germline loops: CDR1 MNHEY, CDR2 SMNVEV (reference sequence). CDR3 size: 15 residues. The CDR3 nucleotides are TGTGCCAGCAGTTTATCCAGGGGACCCTACAATGAGCAGTTCTTC. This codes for CASSLSRGPYNEQFF.

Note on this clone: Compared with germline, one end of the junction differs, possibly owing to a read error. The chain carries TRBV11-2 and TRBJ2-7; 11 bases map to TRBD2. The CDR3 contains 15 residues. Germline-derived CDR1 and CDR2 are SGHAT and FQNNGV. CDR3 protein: CASSPLTSGIYEQYF. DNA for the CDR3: TGTGCCAGCAGCCCTTTGACTAGCGGGATTTACGAGCAGTATTTC.

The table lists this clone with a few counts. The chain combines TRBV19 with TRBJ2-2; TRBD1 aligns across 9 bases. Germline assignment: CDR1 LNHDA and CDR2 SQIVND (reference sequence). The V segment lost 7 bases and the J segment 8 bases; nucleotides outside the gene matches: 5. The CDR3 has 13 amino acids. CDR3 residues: CASKGQGVGELFF. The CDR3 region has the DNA TGTGCCAGTAAGGGACAGGGAGTTGGGGAGCTGTTTTTT.

The chain's CDR3 is CASSSHDGYTF. The CDR3 DNA is TGTGCCAGCAGCTCACACGATGGCTACACCTTC. V gene TRBV9 combines with J gene TRBJ1-2, with no clear D. Trimming pared 4 bases from V and 6 bases from J, leaving 7 bases between. The germline V gene has CDR1 SGDLS and CDR2 YYNGEE. This CDR3 comprises 11 residues.

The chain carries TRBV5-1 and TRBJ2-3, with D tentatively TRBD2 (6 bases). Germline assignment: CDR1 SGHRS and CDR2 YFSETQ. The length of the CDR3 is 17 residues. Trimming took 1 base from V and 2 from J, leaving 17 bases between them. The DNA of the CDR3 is TGCGCCAGCAGCTTGCCGGGTAGCGGAGATCTCACAGATACGCAGTATTTT. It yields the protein CASSLPGSGDLTDTQYF.

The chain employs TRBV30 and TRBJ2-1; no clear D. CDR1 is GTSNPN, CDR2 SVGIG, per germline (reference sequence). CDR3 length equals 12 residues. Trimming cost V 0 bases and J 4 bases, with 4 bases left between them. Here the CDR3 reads CAWSVLYNEQFF. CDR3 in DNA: TGTGCCTGGAGTGTACTTTACAATGAGCAGTTCTTC.

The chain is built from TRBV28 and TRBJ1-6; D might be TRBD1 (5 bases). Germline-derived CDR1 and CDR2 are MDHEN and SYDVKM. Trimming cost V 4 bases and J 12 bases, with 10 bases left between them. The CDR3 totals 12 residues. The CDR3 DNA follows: TGTGCCAGCAGTTCCCTTGACAGACCCCTCCACTTT. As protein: CASSSLDRPLHF.

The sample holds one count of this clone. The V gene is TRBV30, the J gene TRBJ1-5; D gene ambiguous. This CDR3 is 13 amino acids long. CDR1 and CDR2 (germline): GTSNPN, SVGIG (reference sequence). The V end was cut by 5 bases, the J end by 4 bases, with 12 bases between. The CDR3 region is CAWGESSNQPQHF. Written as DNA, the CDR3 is TGTGCCTGGGGGGAGAGTAGTAATCAGCCCCAGCATTTT.

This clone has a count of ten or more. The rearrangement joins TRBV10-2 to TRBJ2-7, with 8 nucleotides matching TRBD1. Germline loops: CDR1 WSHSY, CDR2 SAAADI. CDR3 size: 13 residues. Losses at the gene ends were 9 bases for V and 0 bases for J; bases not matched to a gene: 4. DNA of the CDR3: TGCGCCAGTAAGGACAGGGACTCCTACGAGCAGTACTTC. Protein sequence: CASKDRDSYEQYF.

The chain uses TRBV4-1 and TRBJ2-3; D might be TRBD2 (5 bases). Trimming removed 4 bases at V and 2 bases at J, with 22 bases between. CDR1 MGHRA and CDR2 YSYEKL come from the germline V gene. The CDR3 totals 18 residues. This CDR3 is CASSPPAGVSLNTDTQYF. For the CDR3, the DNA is TGCGCCAGCAGCCCCCCCGCCGGGGTCTCACTTAACACAGATACGCAGTATTTT.

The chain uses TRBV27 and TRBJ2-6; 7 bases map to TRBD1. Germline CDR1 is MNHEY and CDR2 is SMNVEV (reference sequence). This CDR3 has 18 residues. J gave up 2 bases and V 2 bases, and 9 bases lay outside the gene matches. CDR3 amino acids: CASSLVHRGLAGANVLTF. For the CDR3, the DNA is TGTGCCAGCAGTTTAGTTCACAGGGGTTTAGCTGGGGCCAACGTCCTGACTTTC.